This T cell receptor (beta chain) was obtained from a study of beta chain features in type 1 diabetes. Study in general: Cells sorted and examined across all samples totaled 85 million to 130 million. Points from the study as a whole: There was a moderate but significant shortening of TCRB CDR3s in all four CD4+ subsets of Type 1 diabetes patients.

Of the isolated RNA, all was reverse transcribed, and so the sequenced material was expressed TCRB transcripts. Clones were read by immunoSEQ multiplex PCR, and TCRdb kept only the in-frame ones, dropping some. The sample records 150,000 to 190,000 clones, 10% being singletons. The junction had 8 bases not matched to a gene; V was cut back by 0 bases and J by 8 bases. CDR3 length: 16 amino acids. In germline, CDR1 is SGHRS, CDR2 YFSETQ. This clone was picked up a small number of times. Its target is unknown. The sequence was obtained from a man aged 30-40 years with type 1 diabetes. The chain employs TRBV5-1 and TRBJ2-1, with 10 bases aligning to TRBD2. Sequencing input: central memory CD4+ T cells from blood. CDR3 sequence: CASSLGTSGPGDEQFF. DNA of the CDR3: TGCGCCAGCAGCTTGGGGACTAGCGGACCTGGGGATGAGCAGTTCTTC.